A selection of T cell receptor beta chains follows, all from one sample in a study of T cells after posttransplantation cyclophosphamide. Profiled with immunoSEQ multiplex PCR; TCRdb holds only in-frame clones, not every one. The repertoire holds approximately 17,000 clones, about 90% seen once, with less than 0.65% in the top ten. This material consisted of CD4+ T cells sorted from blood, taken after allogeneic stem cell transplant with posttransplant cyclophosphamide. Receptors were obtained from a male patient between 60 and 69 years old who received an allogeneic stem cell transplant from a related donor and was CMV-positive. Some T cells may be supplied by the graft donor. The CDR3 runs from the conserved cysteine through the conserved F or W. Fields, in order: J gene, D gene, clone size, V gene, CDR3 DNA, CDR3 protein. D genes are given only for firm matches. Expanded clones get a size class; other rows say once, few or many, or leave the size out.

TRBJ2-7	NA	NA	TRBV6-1	TGTGCCATCGGACTTTCACTTGGGTACGAGCAGTACTTC	CAIGLSLGYEQYF
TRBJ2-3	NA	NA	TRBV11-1	TGTGCCAGCAGCCGACAGTCTACAGATACGCAGTATTTT	CASSRQSTDTQYF
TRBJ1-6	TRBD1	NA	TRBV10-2	TGCGCCACCCTTACGGGACAGGGGTTTTCACCCCTCCACTTT	CATLTGQGFSPLHF
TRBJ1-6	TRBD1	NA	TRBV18	TGTGCCAGCTCACAAACGGGACAGGGAGATTCACCCCTCCACTTT	CASSQTGQGDSPLHF
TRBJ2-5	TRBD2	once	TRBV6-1	TGTGCCAGCAGTGAAGGAGCCGGGGGGGCATTAGAGACCCAGTACTTC	CASSEGAGGALETQYF
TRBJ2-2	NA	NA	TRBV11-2	TGTGCCAGCAGCTTAGGTGGCCGCACCGGGGAGCTGTTTTTT	CASSLGGRTGELFF
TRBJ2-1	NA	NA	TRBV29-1	TGCAGCGTTGAAGTAGGAGGGGGGGCTTTCAATGAGCAGTTCTTC	CSVEVGGGAFNEQFF
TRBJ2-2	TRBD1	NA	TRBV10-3	TGTGCCATCAGCGGGACAGGGGGAGACACCGGGGAGCTGTTTTTT	CAISGTGGDTGELFF
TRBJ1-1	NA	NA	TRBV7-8	TGTGCCAGCAGCTCGGGCCAGGGCACTGAAGCTTTCTTT	CASSSGQGTEAFF
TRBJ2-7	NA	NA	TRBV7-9	TGTGCCAGCAGCCAACAACAGGGTAGCTACGAGCAGTACTTC	CASSQQQGSYEQYF
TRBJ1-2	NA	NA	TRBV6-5	TGTGCCGCAAATGACGGGAATGGCTACACCTTC	CAANDGNGYTF
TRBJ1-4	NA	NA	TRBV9	TGTGCCAGCAGCGGGACACCAAATGAAAAACTGTTTTTT	CASSGTPNEKLFF
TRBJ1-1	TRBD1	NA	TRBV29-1	TGCAGCGTTGTCAAGGGACAGGGGGGCACTGAAGCTTTCTTT	CSVVKGQGGTEAFF
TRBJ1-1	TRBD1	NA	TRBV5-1	TGCGCCAGCAGCCTTACACCTCTGACAGGGGTTAACACTGAAGCTTTCTTT	CASSLTPLTGVNTEAFF
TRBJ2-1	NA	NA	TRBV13	TGTGCCAGCAGCTTATGGTCGGGGGGCAACAATGAGCAGTTCTTC	CASSLWSGGNNEQFF
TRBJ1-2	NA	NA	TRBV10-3	TGTGCCATCAGTGGGGGGCACGGAGGTTCCTCCAATGGGGGCTACACCTTC	CAISGGHGGSSNGGYTF
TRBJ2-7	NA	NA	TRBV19	TGTGCCAGTAAACGGGGGGCCTCCTACGAGCAGTACTTC	CASKRGASYEQYF
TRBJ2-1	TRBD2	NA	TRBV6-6	TGTGCCAGCAGTCGGGACCGGCCTAGCGGGGTCTGGGAGCAGTTCTTC	CASSRDRPSGVWEQFF
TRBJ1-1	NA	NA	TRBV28	TGTGCCAGCAGTTCCCGACAGGTCGCTTTCTTT	CASSSRQVAFF
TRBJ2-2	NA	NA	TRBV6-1	TGTGCCAGCAGTGACCATGGACTATTAGGTACCGGGGAGCTGTTTTTT	CASSDHGLLGTGELFF
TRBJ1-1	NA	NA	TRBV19	TGTGCCAGTATGATTTGGCAGGGTGGGCACACTGAAGCTTTCTTT	CASMIWQGGHTEAFF
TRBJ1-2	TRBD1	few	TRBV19	TGTGCCAGTAGTGTCAACAGGGGGGAGGATGGCTACACCTTC	CASSVNRGEDGYTF
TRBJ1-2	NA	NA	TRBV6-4	TGTGCCAGCAGTGAATGGAGGGTAGCCTTC	CASSEWRVAF
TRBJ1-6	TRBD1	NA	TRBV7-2	TGTGCCAGCAGCCGCGGCACCCAGACAGGGACCTCACCCCTCCACTTT	CASSRGTQTGTSPLHF
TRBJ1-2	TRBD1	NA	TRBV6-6	TGTGCCAGCAGTAATTACAGGGGTAACGGCTACACCTTC	CASSNYRGNGYTF
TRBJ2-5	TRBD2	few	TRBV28	TGTGCCAGCAGCGCGTCGGGGGGGTGGGGGCTTGGACAAGAGACCCAGTACTTC	CASSASGGWGLGQETQYF
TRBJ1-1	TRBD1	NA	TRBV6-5	TGTGCCAGCAGTATACGGACAGGGGGTAGGACTGAAGCTTTCTTT	CASSIRTGGRTEAFF
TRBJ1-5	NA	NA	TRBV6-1	TGTGCCAGCAGTGGAGGAACGGTTCAGCCCCAGCATTTT	CASSGGTVQPQHF
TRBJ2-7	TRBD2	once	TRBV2	TGTGCCAGCAAAGCGCACCCGGGGGAGGGGTCCTACGAGCAGTACTTC	CASKAHPGEGSYEQYF
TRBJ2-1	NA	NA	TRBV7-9	TGTGCCAGCAGCTCCAGGGCGCAGGGGGGCAATGAGCAGTTCTTC	CASSSRAQGGNEQFF
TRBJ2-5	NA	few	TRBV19	TGTGCCAGTACCTGTATTTCTGGGGCAGATCAAGAGACCCAGTACTTC	CASTCISGADQETQYF
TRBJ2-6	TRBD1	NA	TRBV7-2	TGTGCCACTCGAAGTGGGGGACAGGGTCCGTCTGGGGCCAACGTCCTGACTTTC	CATRSGGQGPSGANVLTF
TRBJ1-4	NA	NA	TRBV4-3	TGCGCCAGCAGCCAAGGGCTGTCCCCGTCAGGAGAAAAACTGTTTTTT	CASSQGLSPSGEKLFF
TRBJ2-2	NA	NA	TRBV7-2	TGTGCCAGCAGCCAACGACAGTTGTACACCGGGGAGCTGTTTTTT	CASSQRQLYTGELFF
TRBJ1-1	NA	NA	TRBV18	TGTGCCAGCTCACCCGGGCAGGGTGGTACTGAAGCTTTCTTT	CASSPGQGGTEAFF
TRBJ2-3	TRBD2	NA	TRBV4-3	TGCGCCAGCAGCCAAGACAGACCGGGACTAGCGGGGGGAGATACGCAGTATTTT	CASSQDRPGLAGGDTQYF
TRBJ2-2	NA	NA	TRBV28	TGTGCCAGCAGTTTTCAGGCCGGGGAGCTGTTTTTT	CASSFQAGELFF
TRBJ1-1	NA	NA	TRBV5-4	TGTGCCAGCAGCTTGGGTGGGGTCGGGGGCACTGAAGCTTTCTTT	CASSLGGVGGTEAFF
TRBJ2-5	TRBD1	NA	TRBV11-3	TGTGCCAGCAGCACAGGGGTGAGCCTGCGAGAGACCCAGTACTTC	CASSTGVSLRETQYF
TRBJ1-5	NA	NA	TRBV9	TGTGCCAGCAGCGTAGGTCCCACTTTCCAGCCCCAGCATTTT	CASSVGPTFQPQHF
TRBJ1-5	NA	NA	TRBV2	TGTGCCAGCAGTGAGCAGGGTTTTAACAATCAGCCCCAGCATTTT	CASSEQGFNNQPQHF
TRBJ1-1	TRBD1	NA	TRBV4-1	TGCGCCAGCAGCCAAGCTTACAGGGGAATGAACACTGAAGCTTTCTTT	CASSQAYRGMNTEAFF
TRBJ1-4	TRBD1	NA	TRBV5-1	TGCGCCAGCAGCTTGGGGGACAGGGCGGCAGGGAATAAACTGTTTTTT	CASSLGDRAAGNKLFF
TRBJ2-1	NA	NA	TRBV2	TGTGCCAGCAGTACGGCCTACAATGAGCAGTTCTTC	CASSTAYNEQFF
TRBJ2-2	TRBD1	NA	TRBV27	TGTGCCACAATCGAATCCGGGACAGCCCGGTCCGGGGAGCTGTTTTTT	CATIESGTARSGELFF
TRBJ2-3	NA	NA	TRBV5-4	TGTGCCAGCAGCTTGCTCGGGAGCACAGATACGCAGTATTTT	CASSLLGSTDTQYF
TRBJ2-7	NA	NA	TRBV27	TGTGCCAGCAGCTATCAGGTTACAGGTGACGAGCAGTACTTC	CASSYQVTGDEQYF
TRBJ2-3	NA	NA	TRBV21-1	TGTGCCAGCAGCATACGGACTAGCGGGGGGGCAGATACGCAGTATTTT	CASSIRTSGGADTQYF
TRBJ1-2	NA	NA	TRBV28	TGTGCCAGCAGTTCTCTGGACAGCCCGTATGGCTACACCTTC	CASSSLDSPYGYTF
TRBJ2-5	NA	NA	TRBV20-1	TGCAGTGCTAGAGATCGAGGGACCCAGTACTTC	CSARDRGTQYF
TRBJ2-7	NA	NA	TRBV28	TGTGCCAGCAGTTTACTCGGGACAATCGGCCACGAGCAGTACTTC	CASSLLGTIGHEQYF
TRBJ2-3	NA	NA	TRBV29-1	TGCAGCGTTGACCCTAGCGCTGACACAGATACGCAGTATTTT	CSVDPSADTDTQYF
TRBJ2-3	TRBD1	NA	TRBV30	TGTGCCTGGGGAGGGACAGGGCGGACAGATACGCAGTATTTT	CAWGGTGRTDTQYF